These T cell receptor beta chains were read from a single sample in a study of blood T cell dynamics during melanoma immunotherapy. Profiled with immunoSEQ multiplex PCR; TCRdb holds only in-frame clones, not every one. The table shows 11,000 or so clones, with more than 70% occurring only once. The sample here was blood, taken from a patient treated with checkpoint blockade. The source is a human donor with melanoma. Each CDR3 is given with its conserved first and last residue. A D gene is named only where the DNA matches it firmly. Clone size is shown for a subset of rows, as once, few, many or a class of expanded clone.

size,J,V,D,CDR3,DNA
medium-sized,TRBJ1-1,TRBV6-5,-,CASSYYPGRGTEAFF,TGTGCCAGCAGTTACTATCCAGGGAGGGGCACTGAAGCTTTCTTT
-,TRBJ2-1,TRBV11-2,-,CASSPQRGAGYNEQFF,TGTGCCAGCAGCCCCCAACGGGGGGCCGGGTACAATGAGCAGTTCTTC
-,TRBJ2-7,TRBV29-1,-,CSVAATGAGEQYF,TGCAGCGTTGCCGCGACCGGGGCCGGCGAGCAGTACTTC
large,TRBJ1-6,TRBV6-5,TRBD1,CASNLQGNSPLHF,TGTGCCAGCAACCTACAGGGGAATTCACCCCTCCACTTT
-,TRBJ2-3,TRBV5-1,-,CASSPEQGAHGTQYF,TGCGCCAGCAGCCCAGAACAGGGAGCACATGGGACGCAGTATTTT
-,TRBJ2-3,TRBV19,-,CASRGALPDTQYF,TGTGCCAGTAGGGGGGCTCTTCCAGATACGCAGTATTTT
few,TRBJ1-3,TRBV9,TRBD1,CASSAPTGGEGNTIYF,TGTGCCAGCAGCGCCCCGACAGGGGGAGAAGGAAACACCATATATTTT
few,TRBJ1-2,TRBV7-9,-,CASSLAGGTNYGYTF,TGTGCCAGCAGCTTAGCGGGGGGGACTAACTATGGCTACACCTTC
-,TRBJ2-4,TRBV2,-,CASGNAKNIQYF,TGTGCCAGCGGCAACGCCAAAAACATTCAGTACTTC
once,TRBJ1-4,TRBV7-7,-,CASSPKGGAREKLFF,TGTGCCAGCAGCCCAAAGGGGGGGGCTCGCGAAAAACTGTTTTTT
-,TRBJ2-1,TRBV5-1,-,CASRYRLAYNEQFF,TGCGCCAGCAGGTACCGACTAGCCTACAATGAGCAGTTCTTC
-,TRBJ2-1,TRBV7-8,-,CASSLPPGGVYNEQFF,TGTGCCAGCAGCTTACCCCCTGGCGGGGTGTACAATGAGCAGTTCTTC
-,TRBJ2-7,TRBV11-2,TRBD2,CASSLVAGGSPYEQYF,TGTGCCAGCAGCTTAGTTGCGGGGGGTTCCCCCTACGAGCAGTACTTC
-,TRBJ2-2,TRBV5-1,TRBD2,CASSLTSGGTGELFF,TGCGCCAGCAGCTTGACTAGCGGGGGGACCGGGGAGCTGTTTTTT
-,TRBJ2-7,TRBV5-6,-,CASSPGHSYEQYF,TGTGCCAGCAGCCCGGGCCATTCCTACGAGCAGTACTTC
-,TRBJ2-7,TRBV6-1,-,CASSAEAGAGEQYF,TGTGCCAGCAGTGCGGAGGCAGGGGCGGGCGAGCAGTACTTC
-,TRBJ1-1,TRBV11-1,TRBD1,CASSLLTGTNTEAFF,TGTGCCAGCAGCTTACTGACAGGGACGAACACTGAAGCTTTCTTT
-,TRBJ2-3,TRBV6-1,-,CASSNRGLPPDTQYF,TGTGCCAGCAGTAATCGGGGTCTCCCCCCAGATACGCAGTATTTT
-,TRBJ2-1,TRBV15,-,CATSPLAQPPYNEQFF,TGTGCCACCAGCCCTCTAGCCCAACCCCCCTACAATGAGCAGTTCTTC
-,TRBJ2-2,TRBV6-5,-,CASSSGVNTGELFF,TGTGCCAGCAGTTCAGGGGTAAACACCGGGGAGCTGTTTTTT
once,TRBJ2-1,TRBV29-1,TRBD1,CSVMGQSYNEQFF,TGCAGCGTGATGGGACAGTCCTACAATGAGCAGTTCTTC
-,TRBJ1-6,TRBV19,TRBD1,CASSPTGGYNSPLHF,TGTGCCAGTAGTCCTACAGGGGGCTACAATTCACCCCTCCACTTT
-,TRBJ1-5,TRBV6-1,-,CASSDDSVNQPQHF,TGTGCCAGCAGTGATGACAGTGTCAATCAGCCCCAGCATTTT
-,TRBJ2-1,TRBV11-3,TRBD2,CASSPFSLAGYNEQFF,TGTGCCAGCAGCCCCTTTAGCCTAGCGGGGTACAATGAGCAGTTCTTC
-,TRBJ1-2,TRBV6-1,-,CASRLGPEGGYTF,TGTGCCAGCAGATTGGGACCCGAGGGGGGCTACACCTTC
-,TRBJ1-1,TRBV5-4,-,CASSLDGTEAFF,TGTGCCAGCAGCTTGGACGGAACTGAAGCTTTCTTT
-,TRBJ1-6,TRBV2,-,CASSVTENSPLHF,TGTGCCAGCAGTGTGACAGAGAATTCACCCCTCCACTTT
-,TRBJ1-5,TRBV12-5,-,CASGLVPPGLYPQHF,TGTGCTAGTGGTTTGGTACCGCCCGGATTATATCCCCAGCATTTT
-,TRBJ2-1,TRBV19,-,CASSIDSRPPFF,TGTGCCAGTAGTATAGACTCCCGGCCCCCGTTCTTC
-,TRBJ2-1,TRBV27,-,CADSRGTGYNEQFF,TGTGCCGATTCGAGGGGGACCGGCTACAATGAGCAGTTCTTC
-,TRBJ1-2,TRBV2,-,CASSSGGFGYTF,TGTGCCAGCAGCTCTGGAGGGTTTGGCTACACCTTC
-,TRBJ1-5,TRBV29-1,TRBD1,CSAPDREGDQPQHF,TGCAGCGCTCCGGACAGGGAGGGGGATCAGCCCCAGCATTTT
-,TRBJ2-1,TRBV19,TRBD2,CASSIGRSGGRYNEQFF,TGTGCCAGTAGTATAGGGCGAAGCGGGGGACGCTACAATGAGCAGTTCTTC
-,TRBJ1-2,TRBV30,-,CAWSVLPRPNGYTF,TGTGCCTGGAGTGTACTCCCCCGGCCAAATGGCTACACCTTC
once,TRBJ2-7,TRBV5-1,-,CASSLDSDYTYEQYF,TGCGCCAGCAGCTTGGATTCCGACTATACCTACGAGCAGTACTTC
-,TRBJ2-7,TRBV4-3,-,CASSQDQDGYEQYF,TGCGCCAGCAGCCAAGATCAAGATGGCTACGAGCAGTACTTC
-,TRBJ1-6,TRBV30,TRBD1,CAWVQTGMYSPLHF,TGTGCCTGGGTACAGACAGGGATGTATTCACCCCTCCACTTT
-,TRBJ1-2,TRBV5-5,-,CASSSGHPNYGYTF,TGTGCCAGCAGCTCAGGACACCCGAACTATGGCTACACCTTC
-,TRBJ2-7,TRBV11-3,-,CASRRAGIYEQYF,TGTGCCAGCAGACGGGCAGGGATCTACGAGCAGTACTTC
few,TRBJ2-1,TRBV19,-,CASSRISSYNEQFF,TGTGCCAGTAGTAGAATTAGCTCCTACAATGAGCAGTTCTTC
-,TRBJ2-1,TRBV7-6,TRBD2,CASSGSSGTSGGARNEQFF,TGTGCCAGCAGCGGTAGCTCGGGGACTAGCGGGGGGGCCCGAAATGAGCAGTTCTTC
few,TRBJ1-1,TRBV20-1,-,CSLGLQGKAFF,TGCAGTCTAGGGCTACAGGGAAAAGCTTTCTTT
-,TRBJ2-3,TRBV6-1,-,CASSERYPSTDTQYF,TGTGCCAGCAGTGAACGGTACCCTAGCACAGATACGCAGTATTTT
-,TRBJ1-1,TRBV11-2,TRBD1,CASSSYRGNTEAFF,TGTGCCAGCAGCTCCTACAGGGGCAACACTGAAGCTTTCTTT